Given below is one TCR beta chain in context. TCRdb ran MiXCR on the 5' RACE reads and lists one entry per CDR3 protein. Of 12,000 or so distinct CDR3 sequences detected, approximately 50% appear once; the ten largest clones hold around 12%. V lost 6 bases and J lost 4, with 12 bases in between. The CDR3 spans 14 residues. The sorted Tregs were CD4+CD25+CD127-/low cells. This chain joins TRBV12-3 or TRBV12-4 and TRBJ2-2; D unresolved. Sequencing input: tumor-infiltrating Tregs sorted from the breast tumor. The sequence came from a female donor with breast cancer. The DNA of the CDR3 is TGTGCCAGCAGCCTCACCGCCCGCACCGGGGAGCTGTTTTTT. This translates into CASSLTARTGELFF.